The 16 T cell receptor beta chains below all came from one sample that was sequenced in a study of T cell changes during pregnancy in multiple sclerosis. Here immunoSEQ multiplex PCR was the method, and the copy in TCRdb shows in-frame clones only, minus some. The data contain some 110,000 clones, roughly 90% of them seen just once; the ten biggest clones take up more than 1.5%. The sample here was peripheral blood, taken in the third trimester of pregnancy. All receptors derive from a female donor with multiple sclerosis, enrolled in a pregnancy study.

The genes are TRBV6-6 and TRBJ1-2; 7 bases match TRBD1. The CDR3 covers 14 residues. J gave up 0 bases and V 8 bases, and 6 bases lay outside the gene matches. In germline, CDR1 is MNHNY, CDR2 SVGAGI (reference sequence). The CDR3, as DNA: TGTGCCAGCTTTACAGGGGCGTCTAACTATGGCTACACCTTC. It codes for CASFTGASNYGYTF.

This chain's CDR3 is CASSYFRRRETQYF. CDR3 bases: TGTGCCAGCAGTTACTTTCGCAGAAGAGAGACCCAGTACTTC. The chain joins TRBV6-6 to TRBJ2-5, with D unresolved. Germline loops: CDR1 MNHNY, CDR2 SVGAGI (reference sequence). The CDR3 runs 14 residues. V was shortened by 1 base and J by 4 bases, with 10 bases between the two germline ends.

This chain links TRBV6-5 with TRBJ2-3; tentative D call: TRBD2 (7 bases). The V gene's germline CDR1 is MNHEY and CDR2 SVGAGI. This CDR3 is 15 amino acids long. Trimming stripped 10 bases from V and 2 bases from J, with 19 bases between. DNA for the CDR3: TGTGCCACCCGGTTCGCGGGGGCCCTCACAGATACGCAGTATTTT. It is translated as CATRFAGALTDTQYF.

Only one count was recorded for this clone. V and J are TRBV28 and TRBJ2-1, with 14 bases identical to TRBD2. CDR1 and CDR2 from the germline V gene are MDHEN and SYDVKM. Trimming at V came to 3 bases and at J to 7 bases, leaving 2 bases not matched to a gene. The CDR3 length is 15 residues. The CDR3 reads CASSFWTSGRNEQFF. CDR3 sequence (DNA): TGTGCCAGCAGTTTCTGGACTAGCGGGAGGAATGAGCAGTTCTTC.

The chain links TRBV2 to TRBJ1-2, with D tentatively TRBD1 (6 bases). The CDR3 runs to 13 residues. V was trimmed by 6 bases and J by 0 bases, leaving 8 bases between them. In germline, CDR1 is SNHLY, CDR2 FYNNEI. The CDR3 sequence: CASREGANYGYTF. CDR3 bases: TGTGCCAGCAGAGAGGGGGCTAACTATGGCTACACCTTC.

This clone showed up just once. The chain employs TRBV15 and TRBJ1-1; possibly TRBD1 for D (6 bases). Per the germline V gene, CDR1 is LNHNV and CDR2 is YYDKDF (reference sequence). Trimming removed 1 base at V and 1 base at J, with 10 bases between. The CDR3 spans 15 residues. In DNA, the CDR3 is TGTGCCACCAGCAGAGCTTTACAGGGGAACACTGAAGCTTTCTTT. This encodes CATSRALQGNTEAFF.

This clone has only one observation. The rearrangement uses TRBV6-5 and TRBJ2-7; 8 nucleotides match TRBD2. CDR1 is MNHEY and CDR2 is SVGAGI in the germline V gene. This CDR3 is 14 amino acids long. Trimming removed 2 bases from V and 0 bases from J; junction bases left unmatched: 0. The CDR3 DNA sequence: TGTGCCAGCAGTTACGGGACTAGCTCCTACGAGCAGTACTTC. Encoded protein: CASSYGTSSYEQYF.

The chain uses TRBV10-1 and TRBJ2-7; tentative D call: TRBD2 (5 bases). V lost 5 bases and J 2 bases, leaving 13 bases between the germline ends. Germline CDR1 reads WNHNN; CDR2 reads SYGVQD (reference sequence). CDR3 length: 14 amino acids. The CDR3 sequence: CASSPDWVTYEQYF. As DNA, the CDR3 is TGCGCCAGCAGTCCGGACTGGGTAACCTACGAGCAGTACTTC.

This chain joins TRBV5-8 and TRBJ2-3, with D perhaps matching TRBD2 (6 bases). CDR3 length equals 15 residues. Germline assignment: CDR1 SGHTS and CDR2 YDEGEE. Trimming took off 1 base at V and 0 bases at J, with 9 bases between the two ends. CDR3 sequence reads: CASSLLGTSTDTQYF. The CDR3 DNA reads as TGTGCCAGCAGCTTGTTGGGGACTAGCACAGATACGCAGTATTTT.

The chain links TRBV7-9 to TRBJ2-1, with 12 bases aligning to TRBD2. The CDR3 runs 18 residues. Looked up from germline, CDR1 is SEHNR and CDR2 is FQNEAQ (reference sequence). Trimming cost V 5 bases and J 2 bases; bases outside gene matches: 10. The CDR3 is CASSPRLAGERTYNEQFF. The CDR3 coding sequence is TGTGCCAGCAGCCCCAGACTAGCGGGAGAACGGACCTACAATGAGCAGTTCTTC.

The genes are TRBV27 and TRBJ2-7; D is perhaps TRBD1 (5 bases). The CDR3 extends over 14 amino acids. V lost 8 bases to trimming and J lost 4 bases, with 18 bases between them. The V gene's germline CDR1 is MNHEY and CDR2 SMNVEV (reference sequence). The CDR3 is CASAESWGFYEQYF. The CDR3 region has the DNA TGTGCCAGCGCGGAAAGTTGGGGCTTTTACGAGCAGTACTTC.

V usage is TRBV5-1 and J usage is TRBJ2-5; 7 nucleotides agree with TRBD2. Germline CDR1 and CDR2: SGHRS and YFSETQ. The CDR3 covers 15 residues. The V gene end was trimmed by 0 bases and the J gene end by 2 bases; junction bases not matched to a gene: 4. The CDR3 region is CASSLEASGQETQYF. For the CDR3, the DNA is TGCGCCAGCAGCTTGGAGGCTAGCGGACAAGAGACCCAGTACTTC.

The J gene is TRBJ2-7, the V gene TRBV7-8, with D possibly TRBD1 on 6 matching bases. The CDR3 length is 12 residues. V lost 5 bases and J 3 bases, leaving 8 bases between the germline ends. The germline CDR1 and CDR2 sequences are SGHVS and FQNEAQ. CDR3 nucleotides: TGTGCCAGCAGCCGGGACAACTACGAGCAGTACTTC. Translated, it gives CASSRDNYEQYF. Full variable domain (remainder filled in from reference TRBV7-8 and TRBJ2-7): GAGVSQSPRYKVAKRGQDVALRCDPISGHVSLFWYQQALGQGPEFLTYFQNEAQLDKSGLPSDRFFAERPEGSVSTLKIQRTQQEDSAVYLCASSRDNYEQYFGPGTRLTVT.

The chain couples TRBV5-6 to TRBJ2-3, with 13 bases aligning to TRBD2. Germline CDR1 and CDR2: SGHDT and YYEEEE. There are 16 residues in the CDR3. Trimming cost V 4 bases and J 1 base; bases outside gene matches: 3. CDR3 nucleotide sequence: TGTGCCAGCAGCCCCGGGACTAGCGGGGGCACAGATACGCAGTATTTT. Translated: CASSPGTSGGTDTQYF.

The chain employs TRBV5-1 and TRBJ2-3; 8 positions match TRBD1. CDR1 and CDR2 from the germline V gene are SGHRS and YFSETQ. This CDR3 has 16 residues. J was trimmed by 4 bases and V by 4 bases; bases with no gene match: 11. CDR3 loop: CASSIGQGGGPDTQYF. The DNA of the CDR3 is TGCGCCAGCAGCATCGGACAGGGAGGAGGGCCAGATACGCAGTATTTT. The whole variable domain, remainder taken from reference TRBV5-1 and TRBJ2-3, is KAGVTQTPRYLIKTRGQQVTLSCSPISGHRSVSWYQQTPGQGLQFLFEYFSETQRNKGNFPGRFSGRQFSNSRSEMNVSTLELGDSALYLCASSIGQGGGPDTQYFGPGTRLTVL.

The chain carries TRBV18 and TRBJ1-4, with TRBD1 matching 8 bases. V was pared by 6 bases and J by 5 bases, with 5 bases of the junction left unmatched. This CDR3 is 14 amino acids long. Germline V gene lookup returns CDR1 KGHSH and CDR2 LQKENI. This CDR3 is CASSPGGANEKLFF. In DNA, the CDR3 is TGTGCCAGCTCGCCAGGGGGCGCGAATGAAAAACTGTTTTTT.